The clone carrying this T cell receptor beta chain was observed at least ten times. The CDR3 sequence is 13 residues long. Between the trimmed V and J ends, which lost 7 bases and 1 base, there was a span of 13 bases. The germline V gene encodes CDR1 GTSNPN and CDR2 SVGIG (reference sequence). This specimen belongs to a study of human T cells and chemical hapten exposure. Time point here: patch test 3, about 24 weeks after DPC sensitization. The treatment was: therapeutic diphenylcyclopropenone sensitization with weekly scalp DPC. TCRdb reprocessed the RACE reads via MiXCR and lists one record per CDR3 protein. In the table there are under 100,000 distinct CDR3 sequences, 10% to 14% of which are singletons.

The V and J genes are TRBV30 and TRBJ1-1, with D tentatively TRBD1 (6 bases). The sequences come from whole blood, collected in connection with sensitization to the hapten diphenylcyclopropenone (DPC). This receptor was identified in a woman aged 50 to 60 with alopecia areata. Some clones in this sample may be carry-over from other donors' samples. CDR3 amino acids: CASPGQRNTEAFF. In DNA, the CDR3 is TGTGCCTCCCCGGGACAAAGGAACACTGAAGCTTTCTTT.